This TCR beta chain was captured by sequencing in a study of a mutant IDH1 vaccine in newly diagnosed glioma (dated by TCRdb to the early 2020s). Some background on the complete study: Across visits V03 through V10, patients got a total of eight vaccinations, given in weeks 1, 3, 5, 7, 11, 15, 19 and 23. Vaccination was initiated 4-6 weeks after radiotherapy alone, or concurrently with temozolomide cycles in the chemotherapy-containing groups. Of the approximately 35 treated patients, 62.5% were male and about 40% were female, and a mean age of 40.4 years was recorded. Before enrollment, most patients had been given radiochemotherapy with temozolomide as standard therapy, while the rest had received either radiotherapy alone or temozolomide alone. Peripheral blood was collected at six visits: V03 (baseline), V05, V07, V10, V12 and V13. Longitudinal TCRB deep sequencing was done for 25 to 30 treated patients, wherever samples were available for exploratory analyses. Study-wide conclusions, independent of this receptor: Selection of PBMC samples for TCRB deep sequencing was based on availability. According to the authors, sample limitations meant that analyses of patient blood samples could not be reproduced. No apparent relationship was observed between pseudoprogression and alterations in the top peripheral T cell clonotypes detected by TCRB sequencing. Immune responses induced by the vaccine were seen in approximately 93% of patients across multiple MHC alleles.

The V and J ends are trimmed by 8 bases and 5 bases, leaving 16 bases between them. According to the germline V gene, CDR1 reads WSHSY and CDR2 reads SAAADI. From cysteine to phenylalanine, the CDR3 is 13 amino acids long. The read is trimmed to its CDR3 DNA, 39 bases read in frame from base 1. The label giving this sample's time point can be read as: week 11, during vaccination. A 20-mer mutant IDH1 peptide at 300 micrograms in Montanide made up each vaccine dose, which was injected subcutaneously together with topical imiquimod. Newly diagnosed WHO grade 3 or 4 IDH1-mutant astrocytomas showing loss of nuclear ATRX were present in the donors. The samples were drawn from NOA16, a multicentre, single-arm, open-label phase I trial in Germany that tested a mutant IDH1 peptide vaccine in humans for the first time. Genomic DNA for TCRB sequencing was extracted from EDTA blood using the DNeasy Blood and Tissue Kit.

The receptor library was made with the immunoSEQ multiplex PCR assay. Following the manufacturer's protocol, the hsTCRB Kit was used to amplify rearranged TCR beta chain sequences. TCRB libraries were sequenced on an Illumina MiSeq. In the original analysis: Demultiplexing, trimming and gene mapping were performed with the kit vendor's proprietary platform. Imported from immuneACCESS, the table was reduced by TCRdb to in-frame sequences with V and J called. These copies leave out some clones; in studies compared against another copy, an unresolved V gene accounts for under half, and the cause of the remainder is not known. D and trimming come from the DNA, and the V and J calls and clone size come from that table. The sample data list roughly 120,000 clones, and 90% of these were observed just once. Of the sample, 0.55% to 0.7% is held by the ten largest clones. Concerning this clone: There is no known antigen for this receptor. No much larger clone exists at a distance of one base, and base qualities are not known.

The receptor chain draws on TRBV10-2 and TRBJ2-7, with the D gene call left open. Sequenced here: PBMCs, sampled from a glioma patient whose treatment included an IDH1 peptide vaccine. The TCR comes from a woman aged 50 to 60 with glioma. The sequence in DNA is TGCGCCAGCTATGGCCCGGGTGTCGACGAGCAGTACTTC. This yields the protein CASYGPGVDEQYF.